The subject of this entry is one TCR beta chain. Its target is not known. The table came from immunoSEQ multiplex PCR; TCRdb's copy has only in-frame clones and leaves some out. In the table there are 130,000 to 150,000 clones, about 88% of which are singletons. From germline, CDR1 is SGHRS and CDR2 YFSETQ. Trimming took 0 bases from V and 4 from J; bases not matched to a gene: 7. CDR3 length: 15 amino acids. The data originate from a study of radiation and T cells in renal cell carcinoma. General study results and limits: Baseline intratumoral clonotype presence is unknown without pretreatment biopsies. From baseline, blood top tumor clonotypes peaked at 2 weeks post-radiation.

Described time point: baseline pretreatment blood. Documented treatment: 15 Gy SBRT to primary tumor, nephrectomy 4 weeks later. After SBRT, blood was collected at 2 and 4 weeks, plus baseline. Clear cell pathology was present in this patient's renal cell carcinoma. This chain uses TRBV5-1 with TRBJ2-7, with 7 positions matching TRBD1. The TCR originated in a woman aged 45-60 years with renal cell carcinoma. The material sequenced was blood, taken from a patient whose treatment included radiotherapy and nephrectomy. CDR3 nucleotide sequence: TGCGCCAGCAGCTTGGCCGCCCCGACAGGGTACGAGCAGTACTTC. Its protein product is CASSLAAPTGYEQYF. Drawing the rest from reference TRBV5-1 and TRBJ2-7, the complete variable domain is KAGVTQTPRYLIKTRGQQVTLSCSPISGHRSVSWYQQTPGQGLQFLFEYFSETQRNKGNFPGRFSGRQFSNSRSEMNVSTLELGDSALYLCASSLAAPTGYEQYFGPGTRLTVT.